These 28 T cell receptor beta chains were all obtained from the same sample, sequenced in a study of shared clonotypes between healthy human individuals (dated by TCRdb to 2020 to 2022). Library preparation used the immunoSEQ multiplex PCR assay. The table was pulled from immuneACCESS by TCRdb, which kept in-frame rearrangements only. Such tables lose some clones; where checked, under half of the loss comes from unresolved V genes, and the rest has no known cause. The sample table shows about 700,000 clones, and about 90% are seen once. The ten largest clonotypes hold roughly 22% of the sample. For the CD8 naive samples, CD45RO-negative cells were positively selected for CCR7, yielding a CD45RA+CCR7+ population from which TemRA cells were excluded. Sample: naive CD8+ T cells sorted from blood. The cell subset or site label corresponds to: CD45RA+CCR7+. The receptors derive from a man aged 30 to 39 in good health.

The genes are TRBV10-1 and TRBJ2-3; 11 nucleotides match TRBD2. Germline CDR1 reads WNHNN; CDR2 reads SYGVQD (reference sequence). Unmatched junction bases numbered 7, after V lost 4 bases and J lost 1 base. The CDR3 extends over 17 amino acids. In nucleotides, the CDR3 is TGCGCCAGCAGTGGCCCGGGACTAGCGGAGCGCACAGATACGCAGTATTTT. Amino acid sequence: CASSGPGLAERTDTQYF.

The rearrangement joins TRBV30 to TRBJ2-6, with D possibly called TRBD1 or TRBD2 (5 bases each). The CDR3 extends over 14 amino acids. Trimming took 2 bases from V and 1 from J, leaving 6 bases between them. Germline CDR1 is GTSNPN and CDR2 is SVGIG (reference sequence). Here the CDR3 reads CAWSWGSGANVLTF. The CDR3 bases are TGTGCCTGGAGTTGGGGGTCTGGGGCCAACGTCCTGACTTTC.

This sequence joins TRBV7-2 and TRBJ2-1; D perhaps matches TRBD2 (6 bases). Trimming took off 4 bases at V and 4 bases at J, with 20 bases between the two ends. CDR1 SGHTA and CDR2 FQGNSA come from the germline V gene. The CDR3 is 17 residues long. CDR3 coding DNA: TGTGCCAGCAGCTCAGTCGTGTGGGGAGGTTTGTACAATGAGCAGTTCTTC. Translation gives CASSSVVWGGLYNEQFF.

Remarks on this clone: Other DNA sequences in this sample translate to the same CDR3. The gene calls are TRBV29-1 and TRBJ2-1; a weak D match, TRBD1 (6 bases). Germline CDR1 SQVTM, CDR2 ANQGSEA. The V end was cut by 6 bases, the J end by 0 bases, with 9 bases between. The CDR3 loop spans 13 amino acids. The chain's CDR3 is CSVLGGSYNEQFF. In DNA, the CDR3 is TGCAGCGTCCTAGGGGGCTCCTACAATGAGCAGTTCTTC.

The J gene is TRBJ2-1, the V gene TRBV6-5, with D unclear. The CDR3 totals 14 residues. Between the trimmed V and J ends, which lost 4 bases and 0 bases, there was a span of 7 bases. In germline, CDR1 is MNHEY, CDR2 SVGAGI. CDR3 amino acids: CASSWSDSYNEQFF. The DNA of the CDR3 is TGTGCCAGCAGTTGGTCGGACTCCTACAATGAGCAGTTCTTC.

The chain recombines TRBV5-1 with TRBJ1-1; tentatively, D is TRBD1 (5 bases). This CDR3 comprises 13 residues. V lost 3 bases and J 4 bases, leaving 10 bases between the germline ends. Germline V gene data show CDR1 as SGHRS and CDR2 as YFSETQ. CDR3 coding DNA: TGCGCCAGCAGCTGGACGGGGGGCACTGAAGCTTTCTTT. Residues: CASSWTGGTEAFF. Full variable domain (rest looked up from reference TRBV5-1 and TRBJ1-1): KAGVTQTPRYLIKTRGQQVTLSCSPISGHRSVSWYQQTPGQGLQFLFEYFSETQRNKGNFPGRFSGRQFSNSRSEMNVSTLELGDSALYLCASSWTGGTEAFFGQGTRLTVV.

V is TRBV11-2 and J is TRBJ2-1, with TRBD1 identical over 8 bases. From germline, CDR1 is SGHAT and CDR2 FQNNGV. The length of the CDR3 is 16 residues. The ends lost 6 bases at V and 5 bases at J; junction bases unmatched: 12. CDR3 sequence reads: CASRRIGGQENNEQFF. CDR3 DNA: TGTGCCAGCAGGCGGATTGGGGGACAGGAGAACAATGAGCAGTTCTTC.

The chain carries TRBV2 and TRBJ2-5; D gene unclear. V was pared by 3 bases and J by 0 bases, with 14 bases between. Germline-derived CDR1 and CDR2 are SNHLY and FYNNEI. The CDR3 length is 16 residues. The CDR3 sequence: CASSDPLGKDQETQYF. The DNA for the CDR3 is TGTGCCAGCAGTGATCCTTTAGGGAAGGACCAAGAGACCCAGTACTTC. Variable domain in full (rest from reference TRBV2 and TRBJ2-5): EPEVTQTPSHQVTQMGQEVILRCVPISNHLYFYWYRQILGQKVEFLVSFYNNEISEKSEIFDDQFSVERPDGSNFTLKIRSTKLEDSAMYFCASSDPLGKDQETQYFGPGTRLLVL.

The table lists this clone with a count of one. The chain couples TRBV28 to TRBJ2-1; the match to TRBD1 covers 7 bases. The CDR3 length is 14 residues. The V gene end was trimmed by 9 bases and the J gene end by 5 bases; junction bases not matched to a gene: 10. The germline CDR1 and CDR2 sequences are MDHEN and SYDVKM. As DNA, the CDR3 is TGTGCCAGTCTTCGTCGGACAGGAGACAATGAGCAGTTCTTC. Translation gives CASLRRTGDNEQFF.

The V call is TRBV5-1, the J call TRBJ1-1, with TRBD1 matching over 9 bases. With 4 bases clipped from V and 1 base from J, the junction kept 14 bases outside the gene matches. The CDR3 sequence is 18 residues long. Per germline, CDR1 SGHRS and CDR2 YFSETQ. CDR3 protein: CASSPLGTGRLENTEAFF. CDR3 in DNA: TGCGCCAGCAGCCCGCTGGGGACAGGGAGGTTGGAGAACACTGAAGCTTTCTTT.

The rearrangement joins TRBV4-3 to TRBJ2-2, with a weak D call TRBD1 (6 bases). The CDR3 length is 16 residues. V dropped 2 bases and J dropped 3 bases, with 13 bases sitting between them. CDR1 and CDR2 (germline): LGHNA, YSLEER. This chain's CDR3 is CASSQTPGTYTGELFF. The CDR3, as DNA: TGCGCCAGCAGCCAAACCCCCGGGACATACACCGGGGAGCTGTTTTTT.

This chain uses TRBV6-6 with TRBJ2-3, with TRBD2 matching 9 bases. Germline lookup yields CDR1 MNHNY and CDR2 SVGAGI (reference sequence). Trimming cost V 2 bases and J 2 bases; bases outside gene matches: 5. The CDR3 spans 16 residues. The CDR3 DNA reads TGTGCCAGCAGTTACCGGCGGGAGGGAAACACAGATACGCAGTATTTT. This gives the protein CASSYRREGNTDTQYF.

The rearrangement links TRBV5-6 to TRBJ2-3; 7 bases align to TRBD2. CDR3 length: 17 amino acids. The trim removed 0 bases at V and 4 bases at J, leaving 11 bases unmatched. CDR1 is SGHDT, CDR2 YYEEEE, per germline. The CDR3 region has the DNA TGTGCCAGCAGCTTGGTGTCTAGCGGTCGGACGGCAGATACGCAGTATTTT. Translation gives CASSLVSSGRTADTQYF. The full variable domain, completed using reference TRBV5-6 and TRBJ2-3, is DAGVTQSPTHLIKTRGQQVTLRCSPKSGHDTVSWYQQALGQGPQFIFQYYEEEERQRGNFPDRFSGHQFPNYSSELNVNALLLGDSALYLCASSLVSSGRTADTQYFGPGTRLTVL.

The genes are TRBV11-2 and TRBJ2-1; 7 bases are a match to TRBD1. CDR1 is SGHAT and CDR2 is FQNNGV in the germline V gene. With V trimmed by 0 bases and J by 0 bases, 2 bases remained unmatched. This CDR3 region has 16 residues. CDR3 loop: CASSLEGDSSYNEQFF. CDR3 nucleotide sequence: TGTGCCAGCAGCTTAGAGGGGGACAGCTCCTACAATGAGCAGTTCTTC.

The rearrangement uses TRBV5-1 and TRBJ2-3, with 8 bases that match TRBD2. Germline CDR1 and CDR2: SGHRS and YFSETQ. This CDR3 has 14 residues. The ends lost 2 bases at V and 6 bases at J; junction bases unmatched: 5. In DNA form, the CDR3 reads TGCGCCAGCAGCTTCTACGGGAGGGGTGATACGCAGTATTTT. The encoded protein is CASSFYGRGDTQYF.

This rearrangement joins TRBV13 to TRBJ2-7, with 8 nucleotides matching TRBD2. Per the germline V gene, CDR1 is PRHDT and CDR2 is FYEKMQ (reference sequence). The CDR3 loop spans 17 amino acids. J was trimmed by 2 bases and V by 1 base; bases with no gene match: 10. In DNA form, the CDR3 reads TGTGCCAGCAGCTTAGAGGACACTAGCGGAGGGCCCTACGAGCAGTACTTC. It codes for CASSLEDTSGGPYEQYF.

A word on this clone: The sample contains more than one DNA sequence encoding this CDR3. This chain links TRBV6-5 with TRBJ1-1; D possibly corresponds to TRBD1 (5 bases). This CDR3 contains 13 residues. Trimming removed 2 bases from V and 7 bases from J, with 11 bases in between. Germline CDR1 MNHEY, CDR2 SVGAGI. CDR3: CASSYGTGIEAFF. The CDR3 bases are TGTGCCAGCAGTTACGGGACCGGTATTGAAGCTTTCTTT.

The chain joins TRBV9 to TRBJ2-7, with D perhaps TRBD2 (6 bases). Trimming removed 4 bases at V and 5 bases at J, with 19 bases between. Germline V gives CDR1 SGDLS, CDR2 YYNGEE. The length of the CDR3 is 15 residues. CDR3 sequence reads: CASSPDGRTSDEQYF. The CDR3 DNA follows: TGTGCCAGCAGCCCAGACGGGAGAACGTCAGACGAGCAGTACTTC.

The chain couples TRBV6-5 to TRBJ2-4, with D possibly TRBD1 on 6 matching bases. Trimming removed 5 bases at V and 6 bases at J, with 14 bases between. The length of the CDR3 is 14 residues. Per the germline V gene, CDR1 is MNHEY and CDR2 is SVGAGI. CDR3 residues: CASSQEQGLNIQYF. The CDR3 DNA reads TGTGCCAGCAGTCAAGAACAGGGTCTAAACATTCAGTACTTC.

CDR3 sequence reads: CASRPGQGAYSGANVLTF. The CDR3 bases are TGTGCCAGCAGACCGGGACAGGGGGCCTACTCTGGGGCCAACGTCCTGACTTTC. V usage is TRBV5-8 and J usage is TRBJ2-6, with 12 bases aligning to TRBD1. Germline V CDR1 and CDR2: SGHTS, YDEGEE. The CDR3 sequence is 18 residues long. Unmatched junction bases numbered 6, after V lost 5 bases and J lost 0 bases.

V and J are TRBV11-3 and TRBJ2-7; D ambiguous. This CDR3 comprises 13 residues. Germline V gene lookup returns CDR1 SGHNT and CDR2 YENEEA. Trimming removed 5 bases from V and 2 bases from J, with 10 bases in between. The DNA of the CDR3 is TGTGCCAGCAGCATCGGGCCGACCTACGAGCAGTACTTC. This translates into CASSIGPTYEQYF.

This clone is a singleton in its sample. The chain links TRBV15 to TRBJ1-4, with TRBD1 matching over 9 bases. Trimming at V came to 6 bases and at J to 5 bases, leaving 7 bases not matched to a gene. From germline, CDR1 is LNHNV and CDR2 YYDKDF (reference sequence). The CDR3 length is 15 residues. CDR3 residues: CATSFAGTGNEKLFF. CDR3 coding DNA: TGTGCCACCAGTTTCGCCGGGACAGGGAATGAAAAACTGTTTTTT.

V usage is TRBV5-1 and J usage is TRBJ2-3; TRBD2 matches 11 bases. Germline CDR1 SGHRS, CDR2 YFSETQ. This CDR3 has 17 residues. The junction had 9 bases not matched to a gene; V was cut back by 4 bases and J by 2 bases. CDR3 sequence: CASSPGLAGLITDTQYF. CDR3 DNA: TGCGCCAGCAGCCCCGGACTAGCGGGTTTAATCACAGATACGCAGTATTTT.

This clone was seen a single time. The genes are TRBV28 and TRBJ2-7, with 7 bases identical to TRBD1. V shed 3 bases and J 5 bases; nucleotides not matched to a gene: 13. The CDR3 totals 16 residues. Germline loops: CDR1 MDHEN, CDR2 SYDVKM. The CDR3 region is CASSFGSGGGWNEQYF. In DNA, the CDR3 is TGTGCCAGCAGTTTTGGCTCAGGGGGTGGTTGGAACGAGCAGTACTTC.

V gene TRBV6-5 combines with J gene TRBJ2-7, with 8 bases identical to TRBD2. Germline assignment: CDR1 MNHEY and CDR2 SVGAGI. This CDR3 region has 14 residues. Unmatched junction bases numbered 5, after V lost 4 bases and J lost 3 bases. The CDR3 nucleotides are TGTGCCAGCAGTTTGGGGACTAGTATCTACGAGCAGTACTTC. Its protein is CASSLGTSIYEQYF.

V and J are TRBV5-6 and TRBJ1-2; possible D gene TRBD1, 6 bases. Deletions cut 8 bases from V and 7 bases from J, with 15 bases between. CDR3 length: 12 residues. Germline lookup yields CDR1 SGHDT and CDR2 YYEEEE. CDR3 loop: CARKTGRSGYTF. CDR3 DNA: TGTGCCAGAAAAACAGGGCGGTCTGGCTACACCTTC.

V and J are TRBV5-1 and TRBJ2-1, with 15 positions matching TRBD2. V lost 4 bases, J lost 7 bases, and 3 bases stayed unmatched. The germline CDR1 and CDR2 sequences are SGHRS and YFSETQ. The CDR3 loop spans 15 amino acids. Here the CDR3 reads CASSEGTSGRNEQFF. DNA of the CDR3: TGCGCCAGCAGCGAGGGGACTAGCGGGAGGAATGAGCAGTTCTTC.

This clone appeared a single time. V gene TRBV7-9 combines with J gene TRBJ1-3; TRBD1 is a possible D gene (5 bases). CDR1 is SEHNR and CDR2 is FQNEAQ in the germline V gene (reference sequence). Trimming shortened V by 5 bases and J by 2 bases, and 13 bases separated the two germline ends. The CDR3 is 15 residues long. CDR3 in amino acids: CASSGHPPAGNTIYF. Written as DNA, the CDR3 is TGTGCCAGCAGCGGACATCCACCCGCTGGAAACACCATATATTTT.